The 21 T cell receptor beta chains below were found in one sample sequenced in a study of T cell changes during pregnancy in multiple sclerosis. This table comes from immunoSEQ multiplex PCR, and its TCRdb copy is limited to in-frame clones, with some not included. The repertoire holds about 39,000 clones, with about 93% as singletons. This specimen consisted of CD4+ T cells from peripheral blood mononuclear cells, obtained in the third trimester of pregnancy. These receptors originate from a female donor in good health, enrolled as a control in a pregnancy study.

V and J are TRBV7-2 and TRBJ2-2, with 7 nucleotides matching TRBD1. Looked up from germline, CDR1 is SGHTA and CDR2 is FQGNSA. Trimming took 3 bases from V and 4 from J; bases not matched to a gene: 2. This CDR3 has 14 amino acids. CDR3 in DNA: TGTGCCAGCAGCTTGACAGGGACCACCGGGGAGCTGTTTTTT. Protein: CASSLTGTTGELFF.

V gene TRBV2 combines with J gene TRBJ2-7; 13 bases agree with TRBD2. The CDR3 covers 16 residues. With V trimmed by 8 bases and J by 0 bases, 7 bases remained unmatched. In germline, CDR1 is SNHLY, CDR2 FYNNEI. CDR3 protein: CASVGTSGASSYEQYF. Written as DNA, the CDR3 is TGTGCCAGCGTGGGGACTAGCGGGGCGAGCTCCTACGAGCAGTACTTC. Full variable domain (remainder filled in from reference TRBV2 and TRBJ2-7): EPEVTQTPSHQVTQMGQEVILRCVPISNHLYFYWYRQILGQKVEFLVSFYNNEISEKSEIFDDQFSVERPDGSNFTLKIRSTKLEDSAMYFCASVGTSGASSYEQYFGPGTRLTVT.

The gene calls are TRBV29-1 and TRBJ2-7, with D uncertain. The germline V and J ends were trimmed by 4 bases and 1 base, with 11 bases remaining between them. CDR1 is SQVTM, CDR2 ANQGSEA, per germline. The CDR3 loop spans 13 amino acids. The CDR3 coding sequence is TGCAGCGTTGCGAGGCCTATGTCCTACGAGCAGTACTTC. This translates into CSVARPMSYEQYF.

This sequence joins TRBV25-1 and TRBJ1-4; 8 bases line up with TRBD1. The germline gives CDR1 MGHDK, CDR2 SYGVNS. Trimming took 2 bases from V and 5 from J; bases not matched to a gene: 1. CDR3 length: 14 residues. The CDR3, as DNA: TGTGCCAGCAGTGAAACAGGGGGAAATGAAAAACTGTTTTTT. Translated: CASSETGGNEKLFF. The full variable domain, its missing parts supplied by reference TRBV25-1 and TRBJ1-4, is EADIYQTPRYLVIGTGKKITLECSQTMGHDKMYWYQQDPGMELHLIHYSYGVNSTEKGDLSSESTVSRIRTEHFPLTLESARPSHTSQYLCASSETGGNEKLFFGSGTQLSVL.

This clone has more than one count but fewer than ten. As DNA, the CDR3 is TGTGCCAGCAGCTCGGGACAGGGGTACAATGAGCAGTTCTTC. Translation gives CASSSGQGYNEQFF. The chain has TRBV2 and TRBJ2-1; 10 bases map to TRBD1. The junction had 3 bases not matched to a gene; V was cut back by 6 bases and J by 4 bases. CDR3 length: 14 residues. The germline V gene has CDR1 SNHLY and CDR2 FYNNEI.

The V gene is TRBV19, the J gene TRBJ1-5, with a weak D call TRBD1 (5 bases). Trimming took 1 base from V and 7 from J, leaving 8 bases between them. Germline V gives CDR1 LNHDA, CDR2 SQIVND (reference sequence). The CDR3 covers 13 residues. The CDR3 DNA reads as TGTGCCAGTAGTATAGGGGGGGAGCAGCCCCAGCATTTT. Translated, it gives CASSIGGEQPQHF. Full variable domain (missing parts from reference TRBV19 and TRBJ1-5): DGGITQSPKYLFRKEGQNVTLSCEQNLNHDAMYWYRQDPGQGLRLIYYSQIVNDFQKGDIAEGYSVSREKKESFPLTVTSAQKNPTAFYLCASSIGGEQPQHFGDGTRLSIL.

The chain joins TRBV6-5 to TRBJ2-7; 7 nucleotides align to TRBD1. J was trimmed by 3 bases and V by 2 bases; bases with no gene match: 7. Germline values: CDR1 MNHEY, CDR2 SVGAGI. CDR3 size: 15 residues. For the CDR3, the DNA is TGTGCCAGCAGTTACAGCGTGACAGGGAACTACGAGCAGTACTTC. Translating it yields CASSYSVTGNYEQYF.

This chain connects TRBV18 to TRBJ2-6; 7 bases agree with TRBD1. CDR1 and CDR2 (germline): KGHSH, LQKENI. The ends lost 1 base at V and 2 bases at J; junction bases unmatched: 8. The CDR3 totals 18 residues. CDR3: CASSPRDSFMAGANVLTF. Here the CDR3 DNA reads TGTGCCAGCTCACCACGGGACAGTTTTATGGCTGGGGCCAACGTCCTGACTTTC.

The chain combines TRBV2 with TRBJ1-2; D uncertain. The CDR3 is 13 amino acids. V lost 5 bases and J 5 bases, leaving 12 bases between the germline ends. Germline CDR1 is SNHLY and CDR2 is FYNNEI. CDR3 amino acids: CASSLIGGYGYTF. The CDR3 region has the DNA TGTGCCAGCAGTCTGATAGGAGGTTATGGCTACACCTTC. Together with reference TRBV2 and TRBJ1-2, the CDR3 gives the full variable domain: EPEVTQTPSHQVTQMGQEVILRCVPISNHLYFYWYRQILGQKVEFLVSFYNNEISEKSEIFDDQFSVERPDGSNFTLKIRSTKLEDSAMYFCASSLIGGYGYTFGSGTRLTVV.

The rearrangement uses TRBV9 and TRBJ2-7, with TRBD2 matching 7 bases. CDR1 is SGDLS and CDR2 is YYNGEE in the germline V gene. The CDR3 spans 14 residues. Unmatched junction bases numbered 4, after V lost 2 bases and J lost 2 bases. The CDR3: CASSVSSGPYEQYF. DNA of the CDR3: TGTGCCAGCAGCGTGTCTAGCGGCCCCTACGAGCAGTACTTC.

The rearrangement joins TRBV19 to TRBJ2-3; D may be TRBD1 (6 bases). In germline, CDR1 is LNHDA, CDR2 SQIVND (reference sequence). V was clipped by 5 bases and J by 0 bases, with 12 bases between them. This CDR3 region has 15 residues. The CDR3 region is CASSLQGFSTDTQYF. CDR3 DNA: TGTGCCAGTAGTTTGCAGGGGTTTAGCACAGATACGCAGTATTTT.

The gene calls are TRBV10-2 and TRBJ2-2; 8 bases align to TRBD1. The CDR3 loop spans 14 amino acids. With V trimmed by 6 bases and J by 4 bases, 4 bases remained unmatched. Germline CDR1 is WSHSY and CDR2 is SAAADI. CDR3 residues: CASSGQGGTGELFF. DNA of the CDR3: TGCGCCAGCAGCGGACAGGGAGGCACCGGGGAGCTGTTTTTT.

This rearrangement joins TRBV19 to TRBJ1-4; no clear D. V lost 3 bases, J lost 5 bases, and 7 bases lay in between. The V gene's germline CDR1 is LNHDA and CDR2 SQIVND (reference sequence). There are 13 residues in the CDR3. The DNA for the CDR3 is TGTGCCAGTAGTATCTCCAGGAATGAAAAACTGTTTTTT. Protein: CASSISRNEKLFF.

This chain links TRBV19 with TRBJ1-5; TRBD1 is a possible D gene (6 bases). Germline V gives CDR1 LNHDA, CDR2 SQIVND (reference sequence). V was pared by 7 bases and J by 6 bases, with 16 bases between. This CDR3 comprises 14 residues. The CDR3 DNA sequence: TGTGCCAGTAAACATCAGGGGTTTGGTCAGCCCCAGCATTTT. Protein sequence: CASKHQGFGQPQHF.

V usage is TRBV10-2 and J usage is TRBJ1-1, with TRBD1 matching over 7 bases. The V segment lost 6 bases and the J segment 0 bases; nucleotides outside the gene matches: 1. The germline gives CDR1 WSHSY, CDR2 SAAADI. The CDR3 consists of 13 residues. Here the CDR3 DNA reads TGCGCCAGCAGAAGGGGGCTGAACACTGAAGCTTTCTTT. This gives the protein CASRRGLNTEAFF.

The chain employs TRBV12-5 and TRBJ1-5; the D gene is possibly TRBD1 (6 bases). Germline V CDR1 and CDR2: LGHNT, FRNRAP. The V and J ends lost 5 bases and 7 bases respectively, with 12 bases between them. The CDR3 has 13 residues. CDR3 residues: CASGLEQGQPQHF. The CDR3 DNA reads as TGTGCTAGTGGTCTCGAACAGGGACAGCCCCAGCATTTT.

V usage is TRBV21-1 and J usage is TRBJ2-1; TRBD1 is the table's D call, not checked against the DNA. TRBV21-1 is classified as a pseudogene. The CDR3 is 19 amino acids. In DNA, the CDR3 is TGTGCCAGCAGCACCGACAGCCAGGAACCTCCTTTTTCGTACAATGAGCAGTTCTTC. It codes for CASSTDSQEPPFSYNEQFF.

The chain uses TRBV11-1 and TRBJ2-1; 13 bases are shared with TRBD2. V was clipped by 5 bases and J by 7 bases; unmatched bases: 11. Looked up from germline, CDR1 is SGHAT and CDR2 is FQDESV (reference sequence). There are 17 residues in the CDR3. The CDR3 loop reads CASSARLAGGKSNEQFF. In nucleotides, the CDR3 is TGTGCCAGCAGCGCCCGACTAGCGGGGGGAAAGTCGAATGAGCAGTTCTTC.

The gene calls are TRBV19 and TRBJ2-3; maybe TRBD1 (7 bases). Trimming cost V 5 bases and J 7 bases, with 16 bases left between them. This CDR3 has 14 residues. Germline assignment: CDR1 LNHDA and CDR2 SQIVND (reference sequence). Here the CDR3 reads CASSGAGGGYTQYF. The CDR3 bases are TGTGCCAGTAGTGGCGCAGGGGGAGGCTATACGCAGTATTTT.

The chain couples TRBV11-3 to TRBJ2-1; 10 positions agree with TRBD2. The CDR3 length is 16 residues. Germline V lookup: CDR1 SGHNT, CDR2 YENEEA. Trimming cost V 6 bases and J 10 bases; bases outside gene matches: 15. Written as DNA, the CDR3 is TGTGCCAGCAGTTACGATAGGACTAGCGGTCTTAGGGAGCAGTTCTTC. This sequence encodes CASSYDRTSGLREQFF. The variable domain in full, completed from reference TRBV11-3 and TRBJ2-1, reads EAGVVQSPRYKIIEKKQPVAFWCNPISGHNTLYWYLQNLGQGPELLIRYENEEAVDDSQLPKDRFSAERLKGVDSTLKIQPAELGDSAVYLCASSYDRTSGLREQFFGPGTRLTVL.

The chain recombines TRBV20-1 with TRBJ1-2; D unresolved. This CDR3 spans 11 amino acids. Trimming stripped 3 bases from V and 8 bases from J, with 10 bases between. Germline CDR1 and CDR2: DFQATT and SNEGSKA (reference sequence). DNA for the CDR3: TGCAGTGCTAGGAGCACCGGGGGCTACACCTTC. Amino acids: CSARSTGGYTF.